This T cell receptor beta chain is from a study of T-cell memory formation after mild COVID-19 (dated by TCRdb to the early 2020s). Regarding the study in general: TCR sequence clusters from the two donors were found to be largely donor specific. Longitudinal TCRalpha and TCRbeta repertoire sequencing tracked T-cell clones expanding and contracting after mild COVID-19 in a couple of donors. The cohort was made up of two young adult volunteers, one female and one male, who were previously healthy.

As encoded in the germline V gene (reference sequence), CDR1 is MNHNY while CDR2 is SVGAGI. A distance of 17 bases separates the germline ends of V and J, which lose 6 bases and 2 bases respectively. The CDR3 holds 15 amino acids from the cysteine to the phenylalanine. Only the CDR3 portion is preserved as DNA: 45 bases, with reading frame beginning at the first base. These reads were obtained on an Illumina NovaSeq 6000. TCRalpha and TCRbeta cDNA libraries were built by 5'RACE with constant-segment primers, adding sample barcodes and unique molecular identifiers. RNA was extracted from every sample with Trizol reagent. The libraries were amplified in two PCR steps, and the second step added a second sample barcode and Illumina TruSeq adapters. Sequencing of libraries was performed on an Illumina NovaSeq with 2 x 150 bp paired-end reads. Per the original workflow: Demultiplexing of reads and collapsing into UMI-guided consensus sequences were performed with migec v1.2.7. With mixcr v2.1.11, UMI consensuses were aligned to TRA and TRB V and J templates and assembled into clonotypes. Expanded or contracted clonotypes were those called significant by both edgeR and NoisET, with noise models trained on biological replicates. For edgeR calls, a false discovery rate-adjusted p below 0.01 and a log2 fold-change threshold of 1 were applied. As an exploratory analysis of dynamics, max-normalized trajectories of the 1000 most abundant clonotypes were examined with PCA combined with hierarchical clustering. Separately sequenced CD4+ and CD8+ repertoires were used to assign a CD4 or CD8 phenotype to each responding clone. Starting from the raw public reads, TCRdb applied fastp trimming at Q25, assembled clones with MiXCR and retained in-frame beta chains. One record per CDR3 amino acid sequence lists the most common genes and DNA. TCRdb, rather than the study authors, made the V and J calls. For this sample the table gives some 600,000 distinct CDR3 sequences, of which roughly 17% were detected only once. The ten largest account for roughly 8% of the sample.

The research as a whole found: Contracting CD4+ clones appeared mostly in the CM and EM memory subsets, whereas CD8+ clones were enriched in EMRA. The detection of some responding clones in pre-infection memory suggests that pre-existing cross-reactive memory T cells joined the SARS-CoV-2 response. SARS-CoV-2 specificity was not confirmed for the second-wave clones peaking on day 37. From day 15 to 85, contracting clones showed balanced CD4/CD8 phenotypes, whereas a second wave of clones that expanded from day 15 to 37 leaned towards CD4+. Only a couple of mild cases were covered in the study, and larger cohorts including severe cases with pre-infection samples were considered necessary.

Ficoll-Paque density gradient centrifugation was the method used to isolate PBMCs. Regarding this clonotype: Its antigen is currently not known. Base quality data are lacking; no much larger clone is found one base away.

The specimen was PBMCs or a T cell subset sorted from them (not recorded which). The sequence joins TRBV6-6 to TRBJ2-7; the D segment might be TRBD1 or TRBD2, since each matches 5 bases. This receptor was obtained from an adult woman who had mild COVID-19 (a few samples of this study predate the infection). The sample titles of this study are shuffled in the database, so cell type and time point are left out; the donor was told from shared clones. The CDR3 is CASRYLGVGAYEQYF. The sequence in DNA is TGTGCCAGCAGGTACCTCGGGGTAGGGGCCTACGAGCAGTACTTC.